A single sample is the source of the 17 T cell receptor beta chains below, sequenced in a study of T cells after yellow fever vaccination (dated by TCRdb to between 2019 and 2020). Libraries were constructed by 5' RACE. Sequencing instrument: Illumina NovaSeq 6000. Using fastp trimming at Q25 and MiXCR clonotype assembly, TCRdb reanalyzed the public sequencing data and kept in-frame beta chains. Duplicate CDR3 protein sequences are folded into a single record with the most common DNA and genes. The sample table shows 250,000 to 400,000 distinct CDR3 sequences, and approximately 4.5% are seen once. Roughly a fifth of the sample comes from the top ten. What the treatment or condition label conveys for this sample: live attenuated yellow fever vaccine strain. Material: PBMCs, obtained 15 days after the yellow fever booster vaccination. The receptors shown here come from a young man who received the YFV17D yellow fever vaccine.

V and J are TRBV19 and TRBJ2-3, with 10 bases matching TRBD2. Trimming at V came to 5 bases and at J to 8 bases, leaving 4 bases not matched to a gene. This CDR3 comprises 13 residues. CDR1 and CDR2 from the germline V gene are LNHDA and SQIVND (reference sequence). Here the CDR3 DNA reads TGTGCCAGTAGTTCCGCTAGCGGGGGTACGCAGTATTTT. Translated: CASSSASGGTQYF.

The chain couples TRBV4-2 to TRBJ2-5; no reliable D call. There are 13 residues in the CDR3. Per the germline V gene, CDR1 is LGHNA and CDR2 is YNFKEQ. Trimming shortened V by 1 base and J by 5 bases, and 8 bases separated the two germline ends. The DNA for the CDR3 is TGTGCCAGCAGCCAAGCCCCTGAGGAGACCCAGTACTTC. It encodes CASSQAPEETQYF.

This clonotype was seen ten or more times. This chain links TRBV6-2 or TRBV6-3 with TRBJ2-1, with 11 bases that match TRBD2. The ends lost 7 bases at V and 7 bases at J; junction bases unmatched: 3. The CDR3 has 13 amino acids. The germline CDR1 and CDR2 sequences are MNHEY and SVGEGT. The CDR3 sequence is CASNLAGGNEQFF. The DNA of the CDR3 is TGTGCCAGCAATTTAGCGGGGGGGAATGAGCAGTTCTTC.

A few counts support this clonotype. The V and J genes are TRBV5-5 and TRBJ2-1, with 8 bases that match TRBD2. The CDR3 loop spans 16 amino acids. Trimming cost V 2 bases and J 0 bases; bases outside gene matches: 4. CDR1 and CDR2 (germline): SGHKS, YYEKEE (reference sequence). The CDR3, as DNA: TGTGCCAGCAGCTTACTAGCGGAGAGCTCCTACAATGAGCAGTTCTTC. Amino acid sequence: CASSLLAESSYNEQFF.

This clonotype was counted between two and nine times. This chain links TRBV7-2 with TRBJ1-3; the D is unclear. The CDR3 extends over 13 amino acids. V was clipped by 3 bases and J by 2 bases, with 5 bases between them. Germline CDR1 SGHTA, CDR2 FQGNSA. In DNA form, the CDR3 reads TGTGCCAGCAGCTTGGCAGCTGGAAACACCATATATTTT. Translation gives CASSLAAGNTIYF.

Turning to this clonotype: It may be a read error: a sequence one base away is much more abundant. The chain links TRBV5-1 to TRBJ2-3, with TRBD2 identical over 8 bases. The CDR3 runs to 14 residues. Germline CDR1 is SGHRS and CDR2 is YFSETQ. This CDR3 reads CVSSFGGAADTQYF. CDR3 sequence (DNA): TGCGTCAGCAGCTTCGGGGGGGCTGCAGATACGCAGTATTTT.

This rearrangement joins TRBV27 to TRBJ1-6, with D uncertain. Trimming removed 2 bases at V and 10 bases at J, with 24 bases between. Germline V gene lookup returns CDR1 MNHEY and CDR2 SMNVEV (reference sequence). The CDR3 covers 18 residues. The CDR3 coding sequence is TGTGCCAGCAGTTTAGGGGAAATTTGGGGTCGAAGGTCCTCACCCCTCCACTTT. It translates to CASSLGEIWGRRSSPLHF.

At least ten counts were recorded for this clonotype. The chain uses TRBV4-1 and TRBJ1-2; unclear D gene. V was pared by 4 bases and J by 0 bases, with 12 bases between. The CDR3 totals 15 residues. Per the germline V gene, CDR1 is MGHRA and CDR2 is YSYEKL. The CDR3 spells CASSPAEGSNYGYTF. CDR3 in DNA: TGCGCCAGCAGCCCCGCCGAAGGATCTAACTATGGCTACACCTTC.

This clonotype has ten or more counts. DNA for the CDR3: TGCGCCAGCAGCCAAGACCTCCTCCCCGGGTTAGTCAATGAGCAGTTCTTC. This translates into CASSQDLLPGLVNEQFF. The V gene is TRBV4-3, the J gene TRBJ2-1, with no clear D. In germline, CDR1 is LGHNA, CDR2 YSLEER. The CDR3 runs 17 residues. Between the trimmed V and J ends, which lost 0 bases and 6 bases, there was a span of 18 bases.

This clonotype was picked up many times. The chain joins TRBV10-2 to TRBJ2-5; 7 nucleotides match TRBD1. Looked up from germline, CDR1 is WSHSY and CDR2 is SAAADI. After removal of 8 bases from V and 1 base from J, the junction contained 10 bases not matched to a gene. The CDR3 contains 15 residues. The CDR3 DNA follows: TGCGCCAGCCTAGAGGCAGGGGGAGTCCAAGAGACCCAGTACTTC. It encodes CASLEAGGVQETQYF.

The chain employs TRBV12-3 or TRBV12-4 and TRBJ1-2; D gene ambiguous. The V end was cut by 3 bases, the J end by 1 base, with 12 bases between. The CDR3 contains 15 residues. Here the CDR3 reads CASSFSGSYNYGYTF. The CDR3 DNA is TGTGCCAGCAGTTTCTCTGGCTCGTATAACTATGGCTACACCTTC.

In its sample, this clonotype was seen a few times. J is TRBJ1-3 and V is TRBV7-8; perhaps TRBD1 as D (6 bases). Germline loops: CDR1 SGHVS, CDR2 FQNEAQ. With 2 bases removed from V and 4 bases from J, the gap between germline ends came to 18 bases. CDR3 length: 17 residues. CDR3 residues: CASSLIYSGAWGNTIYF. The CDR3 bases are TGTGCCAGCAGCTTAATTTATTCGGGGGCTTGGGGAAACACCATATATTTT.

This clonotype was detected a few times. J is TRBJ2-1 and V is TRBV20-1; tentative D call: TRBD2 (6 bases). From germline, CDR1 is DFQATT and CDR2 SNEGSKA (reference sequence). Trimming pared 3 bases from V and 1 base from J, leaving 19 bases between. This CDR3 region has 17 residues. The CDR3 region is CSASDYGRRGSYNEQFF. For the CDR3, the DNA is TGCAGTGCTAGTGATTATGGGCGGCGGGGATCCTACAATGAGCAGTTCTTC.

This clonotype was counted ten times or more. The chain is built from TRBV6-2 or TRBV6-3 and TRBJ2-7; D possibly corresponds to TRBD1 (6 bases). CDR3 size: 14 residues. Per the germline V gene, CDR1 is MNHEY and CDR2 is SVGEGT. Trimming pared 5 bases from V and 2 bases from J, leaving 13 bases between. CDR3 coding DNA: TGTGCCAGCAGTCCACAGGGATCGGCCTACGAGCAGTACGTC. Encoded protein: CASSPQGSAYEQYV.

This clonotype showed up just a few times. V gene TRBV10-3 combines with J gene TRBJ1-2; 7 bases agree with TRBD1. This CDR3 is built from 13 residues. CDR1 is ENHRY and CDR2 is SYGVKD in the germline V gene. The junction had 3 bases not matched to a gene; V was cut back by 6 bases and J by 2 bases. The CDR3 DNA reads as TGTGCCATCAGCTTGGGACAGAACTATGGCTACACCTTC. It translates to CAISLGQNYGYTF.

The V and J genes are TRBV6-6 and TRBJ1-1; D is unresolved. Per germline, CDR1 MNHNY and CDR2 SVGAGI (reference sequence). The V end lost 2 bases, the J end lost 4 bases, and 20 bases lay between the germline ends. This CDR3 has 17 residues. Here the CDR3 reads CASSYRGVPPSVTEAFF. The CDR3 coding sequence is TGTGCCAGCAGTTACCGAGGAGTTCCCCCTTCGGTCACTGAAGCTTTCTTT.

This clonotype was observed a few times. The CDR3 region is CASSQISGEGTEAFF. The CDR3 coding sequence is TGTGCCAGCTCCCAGATATCCGGGGAGGGAACTGAAGCTTTCTTT. The gene calls are TRBV18 and TRBJ1-1; no definite D call. CDR1 and CDR2 from the germline V gene are KGHSH and LQKENI. This CDR3 has 15 residues. Trimming took 6 bases from V and 5 from J, leaving 19 bases between them. Full variable domain (rest looked up from reference TRBV18 and TRBJ1-1): NAGVMQNPRHLVRRRGQEARLRCSPMKGHSHVYWYRQLPEEGLKFMVYLQKENIIDESGMPKERFSAEFPKEGPSILRIQQVVRGDSAAYFCASSQISGEGTEAFFGQGTRLTVV.